One and the same sample provided the 25 T cell receptor beta chains below, sequenced in a study of cytomegalovirus exposure and HLA in healthy donors. The repertoire was sequenced with immunoSEQ multiplex PCR; TCRdb's copy has only in-frame clones and lacks some. This table holds tens of thousands of clones, about 91% found once. Specimen: PBMCs. Source of these receptors: a woman under 30 in good health and CMV-seronegative.

This sequence joins TRBV7-9 and TRBJ2-7; D gene uncertain. With 5 bases removed from V and 3 bases from J, the gap between germline ends came to 5 bases. The CDR3 totals 11 residues. Germline V CDR1 and CDR2: SEHNR, FQNEAQ (reference sequence). CDR3 sequence: CASSLSYEQYF. CDR3 DNA: TGTGCCAGCAGCCTCAGCTACGAGCAGTACTTC.

The V call is TRBV7-2, the J call TRBJ1-2; TRBD1 aligns across 8 bases. Germline CDR1 SGHTA, CDR2 FQGNSA. Unmatched junction bases numbered 8, after V lost 3 bases and J lost 8 bases. This CDR3 has 14 residues. The CDR3: CASSFPGGFTGYTF. In DNA, the CDR3 is TGTGCCAGCAGCTTCCCAGGGGGCTTTACCGGCTACACCTTC.

The chain has TRBV19 and TRBJ2-7, with D unresolved. Germline CDR1 and CDR2: LNHDA and SQIVND (reference sequence). V was trimmed by 5 bases and J by 0 bases, leaving 11 bases between them. CDR3 size: 14 residues. CDR3 in amino acids: CASSSAAFSYEQYF. The DNA for the CDR3 is TGTGCCAGTAGTTCGGCGGCATTCTCCTACGAGCAGTACTTC.

This chain links TRBV7-9 with TRBJ1-3; 7 bases are shared with TRBD1. This CDR3 spans 16 amino acids. After removal of 6 bases from V and 0 bases from J, the junction contained 8 bases not matched to a gene. Germline loops: CDR1 SEHNR, CDR2 FQNEAQ (reference sequence). The CDR3 DNA follows: TGTGCCAGCAGTTCCCCCCGGGACAGCTCTGGAAACACCATATATTTT. Encoded protein: CASSSPRDSSGNTIYF. Full variable domain (rest looked up from reference TRBV7-9 and TRBJ1-3): DTGVSQNPRHKITKRGQNVTFRCDPISEHNRLYWYRQTLGQGPEFLTYFQNEAQLEKSRLLSDRFSAERPKGSFSTLEIQRTEQGDSAMYLCASSSPRDSSGNTIYFGEGSWLTVV.

The V gene is TRBV5-4, the J gene TRBJ2-2; perhaps TRBD1 as D (5 bases). Looked up from germline, CDR1 is SGHNT and CDR2 is YYREEE (reference sequence). Trimming cost V 7 bases and J 5 bases, with 9 bases left between them. The CDR3 consists of 12 residues. The CDR3 spells CASSSGTGELFF. The CDR3 DNA follows: TGTGCCAGCTCCTCAGGGACCGGGGAGCTGTTTTTT.

The rearrangement joins TRBV10-2 to TRBJ1-1, with D possibly being TRBD1 (5 bases). V dropped 7 bases and J dropped 1 base, with 10 bases sitting between them. The germline gives CDR1 WSHSY, CDR2 SAAADI. The CDR3 covers 13 residues. The CDR3 reads CASNPGGNTEAFF. CDR3 sequence (DNA): TGCGCCAGCAATCCCGGGGGGAACACTGAAGCTTTCTTT.

The rearrangement uses TRBV20-1 and TRBJ1-1; D unclear. Trimming removed 7 bases at V and 7 bases at J, with 13 bases between. The length of the CDR3 is 11 residues. Germline V gene lookup returns CDR1 DFQATT and CDR2 SNEGSKA (reference sequence). The CDR3: CSGAEGLEAFF. CDR3 nucleotide sequence: TGCAGTGGCGCGGAGGGCCTTGAAGCTTTCTTT.

The chain carries TRBV6-1 and TRBJ2-7; 7 bases are shared with TRBD2. The CDR3 totals 12 residues. Unmatched junction bases numbered 5, after V lost 5 bases and J lost 7 bases. Germline V gene sequence: CDR1 MNHNS, CDR2 SASEGT. The CDR3 DNA reads as TGTGCCAGCAGTAGCGGGGTGAGGGAGCAGTACTTC. It yields the protein CASSSGVREQYF.

V is TRBV28 and J is TRBJ2-4, with TRBD1 as a possible D gene (5 bases). The CDR3 spans 13 residues. Trimming removed 1 base from V and 12 bases from J, with 13 bases in between. Germline loops: CDR1 MDHEN, CDR2 SYDVKM. The CDR3 bases are TGTGCCAGCAGTTTATTCCTACAGGCTAATCAGTACTTC. Translating it yields CASSLFLQANQYF.

V and J are TRBV11-2 and TRBJ2-3; no clear D. V was pared by 6 bases and J by 0 bases, with 7 bases between. The CDR3 sequence is 13 residues long. Germline assignment: CDR1 SGHAT and CDR2 FQNNGV. The CDR3 DNA reads as TGTGCCAGCAGGCTGGCTAGCACAGATACGCAGTATTTT. Amino acid sequence: CASRLASTDTQYF. The complete variable domain, with remaining parts taken from reference TRBV11-2 and TRBJ2-3, reads EAGVAQSPRYKIIEKRQSVAFWCNPISGHATLYWYQQILGQGPKLLIQFQNNGVVDDSQLPKDRFSAERLKGVDSTLKIQPAKLEDSAVYLCASRLASTDTQYFGPGTRLTVL.

Comments on this clone: Other DNA sequences in the sample encode the same CDR3. This chain links TRBV5-1 with TRBJ2-1, with TRBD1 matching over 9 bases. Germline assignment: CDR1 SGHRS and CDR2 YFSETQ. J gave up 4 bases and V 4 bases, and 6 bases lay outside the gene matches. This CDR3 comprises 15 residues. This CDR3 reads CASSPGQGNYNEQFF. CDR3 nucleotides: TGCGCCAGCAGCCCGGGACAGGGAAATTACAATGAGCAGTTCTTC.

The chain has TRBV9 and TRBJ1-2; the D gene is possibly TRBD1 (6 bases). The CDR3 has 14 residues. Germline values: CDR1 SGDLS, CDR2 YYNGEE. Between the trimmed V and J ends, which lost 4 bases and 2 bases, there was a span of 12 bases. The CDR3 nucleotides read TGTGCCAGCAGCCCCTGGACAGTAAACTATGGCTACACCTTC. Residues: CASSPWTVNYGYTF.

The table lists this clone with a few counts. The CDR3 spells CASGGTGGNYEQYF. CDR3 DNA: TGTGCCAGCGGTGGGACAGGGGGGAACTACGAGCAGTACTTC. The chain employs TRBV13 and TRBJ2-7, with 11 nucleotides matching TRBD1. The CDR3 has 14 amino acids. From germline, CDR1 is PRHDT and CDR2 FYEKMQ (reference sequence). V shed 8 bases, J shed 3 bases, and the junction held 6 bases outside the gene matches.

This chain uses TRBV4-2 with TRBJ1-1; D unresolved. Germline V gene lookup returns CDR1 LGHNA and CDR2 YNFKEQ. V was cut by 0 bases and J by 5 bases, with 13 bases left in between. The CDR3 consists of 15 residues. The CDR3 here is CASSQDRGWNTEAFF. Here the CDR3 DNA reads TGTGCCAGCAGCCAAGATCGGGGATGGAATACTGAAGCTTTCTTT.

This chain connects TRBV5-5 to TRBJ1-6, with D tentatively TRBD1 (5 bases). This CDR3 comprises 15 residues. Per germline, CDR1 SGHKS and CDR2 YYEKEE (reference sequence). V was clipped by 0 bases and J by 6 bases, with 10 bases between them. The CDR3, as DNA: TGTGCCAGCAGCTTGGGACAGAGCTTTAATTCACCCCTCCACTTT. Residues: CASSLGQSFNSPLHF. The full variable domain, in which reference TRBV5-5 and TRBJ1-6 provide the parts outside the CDR3, is DAGVTQSPTHLIKTRGQQVTLRCSPISGHKSVSWYQQVLGQGPQFIFQYYEKEERGRGNFPDRFSARQFPNYSSELNVNALLLGDSALYLCASSLGQSFNSPLHFGNGTRLTVT.

The rearrangement links TRBV30 to TRBJ2-7, with 11 bases aligning to TRBD1. This CDR3 is 13 amino acids long. Germline lookup yields CDR1 GTSNPN and CDR2 SVGIG (reference sequence). The V gene end was trimmed by 4 bases and the J gene end by 3 bases; junction bases not matched to a gene: 2. CDR3 sequence: CAWTDRGLYEQYF. The CDR3 DNA is TGTGCCTGGACGGACAGGGGGCTCTACGAGCAGTACTTC.

J is TRBJ1-2 and V is TRBV2, with 10 bases identical to TRBD1. Trimming cost V 8 bases and J 4 bases; bases outside gene matches: 10. The length of the CDR3 is 15 residues. CDR1 SNHLY and CDR2 FYNNEI come from the germline V gene. As DNA, the CDR3 is TGTGCCAGCCGTAACTCCGGGACAGGGGCCTATGGCTACACCTTC. This codes for CASRNSGTGAYGYTF.

The chain carries TRBV5-8 and TRBJ2-5, with no clear D. The germline CDR1 and CDR2 sequences are SGHTS and YDEGEE. V was cut by 0 bases and J by 4 bases, with 13 bases left in between. The CDR3 extends over 15 amino acids. In DNA, the CDR3 is TGTGCCAGCAGCTTGGCCCTAGGCATGGGAGAGACCCAGTACTTC. This sequence encodes CASSLALGMGETQYF.

V is TRBV7-8 and J is TRBJ2-2, with a weak D call TRBD2 (6 bases). This CDR3 has 15 amino acids. The V gene's germline CDR1 is SGHVS and CDR2 FQNEAQ. Trimming pared 5 bases from V and 5 bases from J, leaving 15 bases between. DNA of the CDR3: TGTGCCAGCAGCCGCGGAGGGGTGCTGACCGGGGAGCTGTTTTTT. It specifies CASSRGGVLTGELFF.

The rearrangement joins TRBV10-2 to TRBJ2-3; 7 nucleotides align to TRBD2. This CDR3 region has 15 residues. V lost 6 bases to trimming and J lost 2 bases; unmatched junction nucleotides: 8. Germline CDR1 and CDR2: WSHSY and SAAADI. In DNA, the CDR3 is TGCGCCAGCAGCGATCAAGCGGGGTCCACAGATACGCAGTATTTT. This codes for CASSDQAGSTDTQYF.

This clone was observed a handful of times. The chain carries TRBV14 and TRBJ2-7, with 8 bases matching TRBD2. The CDR3 consists of 18 residues. The V gene end was trimmed by 1 base and the J gene end by 4 bases; junction bases not matched to a gene: 15. Germline CDR1 SGHDN, CDR2 FVKESK. CDR3 nucleotide sequence: TGTGCCAGCAGCCAAGCGGAATCTACTAAGCGGGAGTTTTACGAGCAGTACTTC. Its translation is CASSQAESTKREFYEQYF.

As for this clone: Its ends do not fully match the called genes, so a read error is possible. The V and J genes are TRBV5-4 and TRBJ2-5; 7 bases map to TRBD2. Germline CDR1 and CDR2: SGHNT and YYREEE (reference sequence). The CDR3 is made up of 14 amino acids. This chain's CDR3 is CASSYIGLGGGADF. The CDR3 DNA follows: TGTGCCAGCAGCTACATTGGTTTAGGCGGGGGAGCGGACTTC.

The chain recombines TRBV7-9 with TRBJ2-5; 8 positions agree with TRBD1. The V and J ends lost 4 bases and 3 bases, in that order; junction bases with no gene match: 10. This CDR3 region has 16 residues. The germline V gene encodes CDR1 SEHNR and CDR2 FQNEAQ (reference sequence). This chain's CDR3 is CASSSSDRGLEETQYF. The CDR3 region has the DNA TGTGCCAGCAGCTCTAGCGACAGGGGCTTGGAAGAGACCCAGTACTTC.

J is TRBJ2-5 and V is TRBV5-6; 8 nucleotides agree with TRBD2. This CDR3 has 15 residues. Germline-derived CDR1 and CDR2 are SGHDT and YYEEEE. V lost 1 base, J lost 5 bases, and 7 bases stayed unmatched. This CDR3 reads CASSLLSGTLETQYF. In DNA form, the CDR3 reads TGTGCCAGCAGCTTGCTTAGCGGGACTCTGGAGACCCAGTACTTC.

The V call is TRBV5-1, the J call TRBJ2-5; D is perhaps TRBD2 (5 bases). The CDR3 sequence is 13 residues long. Germline CDR1 SGHRS, CDR2 YFSETQ. Deletions cut 5 bases from V and 1 base from J, with 9 bases between. This CDR3 is CASSSGFQETQYF. The CDR3 DNA follows: TGCGCCAGCAGTTCGGGGTTCCAAGAGACCCAGTACTTC.